This passage covers 7 T cell receptor beta chains from one sample sequenced in a study of cytomegalovirus exposure and HLA in healthy donors. Vbeta (60) and Jbeta (13) primers were used in the PCR. Generated by immunoSEQ multiplex PCR, the TCRdb table keeps only in-frame clones and is missing some. In the table there are approximately 180,000 clones, 80% of which are singletons. Material: PBMCs. Every receptor here comes from a woman between 40 and 50 years old in good health and CMV-seronegative.

The V and J genes are TRBV15 and TRBJ1-2, with 8 bases fitting TRBD1. Germline CDR1 LNHNV, CDR2 YYDKDF (reference sequence). V shed 3 bases and J 3 bases; nucleotides not matched to a gene: 12. The CDR3 has 17 residues. The CDR3 nucleotides are TGTGCCACCAGCAGGGGATCGACAGGGGCCAAATACTATGGCTACACCTTC. Protein product: CATSRGSTGAKYYGYTF.

This clone has only one observation. The chain employs TRBV6-1 and TRBJ1-2; no definite D call. CDR3 size: 12 residues. Trimming stripped 7 bases from V and 2 bases from J, with 8 bases between. Germline CDR1 is MNHNS and CDR2 is SASEGT. CDR3 DNA sequence: TGTGCCAGCAATCCCCTCAACTATGGCTACACCTTC. Its protein product is CASNPLNYGYTF.

This clone has just a few counts. The sample holds other DNA sequences that translate to the same CDR3. This rearrangement joins TRBV5-1 to TRBJ2-5, with D possibly being TRBD1 (6 bases). There are 14 residues in the CDR3. Trimming removed 0 bases at V and 4 bases at J, with 10 bases between. Germline CDR1 reads SGHRS; CDR2 reads YFSETQ. CDR3 DNA: TGCGCCAGCAGCTTGGCCGGGACACGAGAGACCCAGTACTTC. It translates to CASSLAGTRETQYF.

The chain uses TRBV30 and TRBJ1-5; TRBD1 might be the D (5 bases). In germline, CDR1 is GTSNPN, CDR2 SVGIG (reference sequence). The CDR3 has 13 residues. With 0 bases removed from V and 5 bases from J, the gap between germline ends came to 8 bases. DNA for the CDR3: TGTGCCTGGAGTGTCCGGGGGTATCAGCCCCAGCATTTT. It codes for CAWSVRGYQPQHF.

The V gene is TRBV6-5, the J gene TRBJ2-1; D is possibly TRBD1 (5 bases). The CDR3 is made up of 13 amino acids. The V end was cut by 10 bases, the J end by 4 bases, with 14 bases between. Germline V lookup: CDR1 MNHEY, CDR2 SVGAGI. The CDR3 DNA reads as TGTGCCACCGAAATGGGGCCATACAATGAGCAGTTCTTC. Amino acids: CATEMGPYNEQFF.

The rearrangement uses TRBV14 and TRBJ2-3; D is undetermined. Germline V gene lookup returns CDR1 SGHDN and CDR2 FVKESK. The CDR3 sequence is 14 residues long. The V gene lost 6 bases and the J gene lost 4 bases, with 14 bases spanning the gap. As DNA, the CDR3 is TGTGCCAGCAGTTACCAATTGACTCCAGATACGCAGTATTTT. It is translated as CASSYQLTPDTQYF.

The gene calls are TRBV12-5 and TRBJ2-7, with 10 bases lining up with TRBD1. The CDR3 extends over 17 amino acids. V shed 3 bases, J shed 0 bases, and the junction held 8 bases outside the gene matches. Germline CDR1 reads LGHNT; CDR2 reads FRNRAP. This chain's CDR3 is CASGLSPGTGDSYEQYV. CDR3 coding DNA: TGTGCTAGTGGTTTATCCCCGGGGACAGGGGACTCCTACGAGCAGTACGTC.